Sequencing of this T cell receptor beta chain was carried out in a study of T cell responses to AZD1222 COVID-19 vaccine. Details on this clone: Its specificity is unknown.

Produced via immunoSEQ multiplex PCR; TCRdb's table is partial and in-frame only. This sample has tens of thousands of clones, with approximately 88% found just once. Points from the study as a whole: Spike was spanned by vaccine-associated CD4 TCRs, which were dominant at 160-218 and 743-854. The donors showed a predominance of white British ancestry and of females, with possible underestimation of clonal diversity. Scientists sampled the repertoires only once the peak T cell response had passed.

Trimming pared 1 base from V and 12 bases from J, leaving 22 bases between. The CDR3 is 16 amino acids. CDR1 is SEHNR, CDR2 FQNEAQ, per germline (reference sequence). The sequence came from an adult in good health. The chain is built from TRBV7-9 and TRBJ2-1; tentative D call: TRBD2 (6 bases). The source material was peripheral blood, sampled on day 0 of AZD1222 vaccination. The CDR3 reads CASSLGNERWGEPQFF. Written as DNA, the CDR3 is TGTGCCAGCAGCTTAGGGAACGAAAGGTGGGGGGAACCGCAGTTCTTC.